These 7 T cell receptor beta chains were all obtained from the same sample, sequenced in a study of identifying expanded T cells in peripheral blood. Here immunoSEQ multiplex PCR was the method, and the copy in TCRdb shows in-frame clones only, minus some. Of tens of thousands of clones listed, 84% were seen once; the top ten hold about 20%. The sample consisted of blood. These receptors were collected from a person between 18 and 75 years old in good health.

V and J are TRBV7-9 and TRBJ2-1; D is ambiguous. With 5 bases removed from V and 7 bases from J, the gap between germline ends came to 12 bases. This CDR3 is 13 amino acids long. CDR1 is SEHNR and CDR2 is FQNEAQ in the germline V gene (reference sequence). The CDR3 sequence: CASSTRSGNEQFF. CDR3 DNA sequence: TGTGCCAGCAGCACACGATCTGGGAATGAGCAGTTCTTC. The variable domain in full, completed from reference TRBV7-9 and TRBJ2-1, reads DTGVSQNPRHKITKRGQNVTFRCDPISEHNRLYWYRQTLGQGPEFLTYFQNEAQLEKSRLLSDRFSAERPKGSFSTLEIQRTEQGDSAMYLCASSTRSGNEQFFGPGTRLTVL.

The CDR3 DNA reads as TGTGGAACTCGGGACAGGGGTGGTGGGGCCAACGTCCTGACTTTC. This encodes CGTRDRGGGANVLTF. V gene TRBV28 combines with J gene TRBJ2-6; 10 positions agree with TRBD1. This CDR3 spans 15 amino acids. CDR1 and CDR2 (germline): MDHEN, SYDVKM.

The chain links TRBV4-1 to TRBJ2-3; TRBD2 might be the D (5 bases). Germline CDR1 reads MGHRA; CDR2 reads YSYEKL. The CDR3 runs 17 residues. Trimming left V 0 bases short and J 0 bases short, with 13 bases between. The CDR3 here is CASSQDLAAISTDTQYF. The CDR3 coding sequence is TGCGCCAGCAGCCAAGATCTAGCTGCGATCAGCACAGATACGCAGTATTTT.

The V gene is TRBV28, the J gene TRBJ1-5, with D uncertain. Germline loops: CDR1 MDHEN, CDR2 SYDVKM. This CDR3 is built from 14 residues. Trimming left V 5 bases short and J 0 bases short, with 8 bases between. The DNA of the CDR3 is TGTGCCAGCAGTGTCCAGGTTAGCAATCAGCCCCAGCATTTT. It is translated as CASSVQVSNQPQHF. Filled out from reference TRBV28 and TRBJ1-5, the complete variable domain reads DVKVTQSSRYLVKRTGEKVFLECVQDMDHENMFWYRQDPGLGLRLIYFSYDVKMKEKGDIPEGYSVSREKKERFSLILESASTNQTSMYLCASSVQVSNQPQHFGDGTRLSIL.

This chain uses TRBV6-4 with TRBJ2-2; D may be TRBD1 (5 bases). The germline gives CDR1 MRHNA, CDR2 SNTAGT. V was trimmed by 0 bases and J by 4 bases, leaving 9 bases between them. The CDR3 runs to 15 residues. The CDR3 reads CASSDSARATGELFF. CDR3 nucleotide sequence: TGTGCCAGCAGTGACTCAGCCAGGGCCACCGGGGAGCTGTTTTTT.

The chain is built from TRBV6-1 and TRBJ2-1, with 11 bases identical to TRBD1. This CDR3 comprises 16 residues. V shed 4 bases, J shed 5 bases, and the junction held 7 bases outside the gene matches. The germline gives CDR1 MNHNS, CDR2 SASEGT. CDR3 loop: CASSGGRDRGDNEQFF. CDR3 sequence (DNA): TGTGCCAGCAGTGGTGGACGGGACAGGGGGGACAATGAGCAGTTCTTC.

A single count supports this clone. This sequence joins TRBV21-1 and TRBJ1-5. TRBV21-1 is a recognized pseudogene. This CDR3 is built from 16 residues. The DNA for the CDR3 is TGTGCCAGCAGCAAAGAGGAAAGGGTTAAAAACCAGCCCCAGCATTTT. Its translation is CASSKEERVKNQPQHF.